The next 8 T cell receptor beta chains were all read from a single sample in a study of T cell changes during pregnancy in multiple sclerosis. Assay used: immunoSEQ multiplex PCR; TCRdb lists only in-frame clones, some missing. The sample has 35,000 to 50,000 clones, around 89% seen once. The sample here was CD4+ T cells from peripheral blood mononuclear cells, taken after pregnancy. The receptors come from a female donor with multiple sclerosis, enrolled in a pregnancy study.

The J gene is TRBJ2-5, the V gene TRBV28, with TRBD2 matching over 12 bases. V lost 6 bases, J lost 5 bases, and 13 bases stayed unmatched. From germline, CDR1 is MDHEN and CDR2 SYDVKM. This CDR3 has 17 residues. For the CDR3, the DNA is TGTGCCAGCAGCCGCTCACTAGCGGGAGGACTTGGGGAGACCCAGTACTTC. This codes for CASSRSLAGGLGETQYF.

This clone has just one count. The chain joins TRBV7-2 to TRBJ2-3, with 8 positions matching TRBD2. This CDR3 is 15 amino acids long. Germline CDR1 SGHTA, CDR2 FQGNSA. Trimming at V came to 2 bases and at J to 2 bases, leaving 3 bases not matched to a gene. CDR3 sequence reads: CASSLLAGPTDTQYF. CDR3 nucleotide sequence: TGTGCCAGCAGCTTATTAGCGGGACCCACAGATACGCAGTATTTT. Full variable domain (missing parts from reference TRBV7-2 and TRBJ2-3): GAGVSQSPSNKVTEKGKDVELRCDPISGHTALYWYRQSLGQGLEFLIYFQGNSAPDKSGLPSDRFSAERTGGSVSTLTIQRTQQEDSAVYLCASSLLAGPTDTQYFGPGTRLTVL.

This chain joins TRBV28 and TRBJ2-3; D unresolved. The V gene's germline CDR1 is MDHEN and CDR2 SYDVKM. This CDR3 is built from 17 residues. The V end was cut by 6 bases, the J end by 0 bases, with 19 bases between. The CDR3 spells CASSLGAGSRSTDTQYF. CDR3 DNA: TGTGCCAGCAGCTTGGGTGCCGGGTCCAGAAGCACAGATACGCAGTATTTT.

The V and J genes are TRBV5-5 and TRBJ2-7; 7 nucleotides match TRBD2. V was pared by 0 bases and J by 0 bases, with 0 bases of the junction left unmatched. Germline CDR1 reads SGHKS; CDR2 reads YYEKEE (reference sequence). The CDR3 totals 14 residues. CDR3 sequence: CASSLGLASYEQYF. The CDR3 coding sequence is TGTGCCAGCAGCTTGGGACTAGCCTCCTACGAGCAGTACTTC.

The CDR3 bases are TGCGCCAGCAGGGCAGGGGGATTCACTGAAGCTTTCTTT. Translated, it gives CASRAGGFTEAFF. The J gene is TRBJ1-1, the V gene TRBV10-1; 7 positions agree with TRBD1. CDR3 length: 13 residues. The V gene's germline CDR1 is WNHNN and CDR2 SYGVQD (reference sequence). V shed 6 bases and J 4 bases; nucleotides not matched to a gene: 5.

CDR3 nucleotides: TGTGCCAGCAGCCGGGACAGGGATGCTGGGCCCCAGCATTTT. The encoded protein is CASSRDRDAGPQHF. The V gene is TRBV7-2, the J gene TRBJ1-5, with 9 bases matching TRBD1. Germline-derived CDR1 and CDR2 are SGHTA and FQGNSA. The trim removed 5 bases at V and 9 bases at J, leaving 8 bases unmatched. This CDR3 contains 14 residues.

The chain combines TRBV4-3 with TRBJ1-1; possible D gene TRBD1, 6 bases. Trimming shortened V by 0 bases and J by 5 bases, and 13 bases separated the two germline ends. Germline V gives CDR1 LGHNA, CDR2 YSLEER. This CDR3 contains 15 residues. CDR3 loop: CASSQDLGARTEAFF. Written as DNA, the CDR3 is TGCGCCAGCAGCCAAGATCTGGGGGCGCGGACTGAAGCTTTCTTT.

The CDR3 here is CASSLGGRGSHYGYTF. The CDR3 DNA follows: TGTGCCAGCAGCTTGGGGGGTCGGGGGTCGCACTATGGCTACACCTTC. The rearrangement uses TRBV5-6 and TRBJ1-2, with a tentative D call TRBD1 (5 bases). Trimming shortened V by 0 bases and J by 3 bases, and 15 bases separated the two germline ends. The CDR3 consists of 16 residues. The V gene's germline CDR1 is SGHDT and CDR2 YYEEEE.